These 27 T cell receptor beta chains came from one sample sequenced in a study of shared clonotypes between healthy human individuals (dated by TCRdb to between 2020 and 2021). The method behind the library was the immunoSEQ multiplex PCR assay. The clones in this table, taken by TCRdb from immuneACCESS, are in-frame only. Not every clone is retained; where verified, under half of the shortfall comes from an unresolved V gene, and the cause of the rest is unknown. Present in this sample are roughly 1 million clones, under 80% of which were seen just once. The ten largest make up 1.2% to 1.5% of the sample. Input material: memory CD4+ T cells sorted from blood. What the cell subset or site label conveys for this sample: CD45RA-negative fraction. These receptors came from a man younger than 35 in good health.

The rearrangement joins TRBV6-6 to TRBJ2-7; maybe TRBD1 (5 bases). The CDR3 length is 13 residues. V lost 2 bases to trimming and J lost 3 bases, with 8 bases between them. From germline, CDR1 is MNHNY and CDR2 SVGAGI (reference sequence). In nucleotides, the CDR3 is TGTGCCAGCAGTTACAAGGGGTTCTACGAGCAGTACTTC. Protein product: CASSYKGFYEQYF.

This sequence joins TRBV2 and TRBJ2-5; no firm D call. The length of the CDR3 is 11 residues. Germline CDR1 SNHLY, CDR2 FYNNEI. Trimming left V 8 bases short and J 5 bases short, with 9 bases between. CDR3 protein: CASGIFETQYF. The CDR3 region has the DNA TGTGCCAGCGGGATTTTTGAGACCCAGTACTTC.

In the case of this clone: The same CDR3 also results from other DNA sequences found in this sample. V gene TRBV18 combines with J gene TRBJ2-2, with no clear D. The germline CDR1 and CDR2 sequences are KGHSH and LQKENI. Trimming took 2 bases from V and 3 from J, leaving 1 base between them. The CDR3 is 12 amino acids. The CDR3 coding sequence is TGTGCCAGCTCACCAGACACCGGGGAGCTGTTTTTT. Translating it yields CASSPDTGELFF.

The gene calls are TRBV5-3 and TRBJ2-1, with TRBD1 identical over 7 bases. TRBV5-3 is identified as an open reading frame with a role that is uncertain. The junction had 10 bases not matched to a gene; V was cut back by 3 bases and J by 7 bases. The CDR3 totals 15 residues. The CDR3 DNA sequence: TGTGCCAGAAGCTCACACAGGGGCGCTCTGAATGAGCAGTTCTTC. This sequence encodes CARSSHRGALNEQFF.

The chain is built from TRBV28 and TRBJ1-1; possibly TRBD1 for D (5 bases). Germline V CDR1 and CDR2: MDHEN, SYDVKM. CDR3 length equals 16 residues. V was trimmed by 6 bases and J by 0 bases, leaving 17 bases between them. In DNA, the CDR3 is TGTGCCAGCAGCCTCCTCCAGGGTAGAATGAACACTGAAGCTTTCTTT. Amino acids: CASSLLQGRMNTEAFF.

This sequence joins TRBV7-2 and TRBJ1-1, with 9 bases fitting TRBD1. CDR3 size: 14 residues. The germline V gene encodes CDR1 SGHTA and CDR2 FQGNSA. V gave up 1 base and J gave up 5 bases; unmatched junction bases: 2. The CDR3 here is CASSLGTGATEAFF. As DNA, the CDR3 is TGTGCCAGCAGCTTAGGGACAGGGGCTACTGAAGCTTTCTTT.

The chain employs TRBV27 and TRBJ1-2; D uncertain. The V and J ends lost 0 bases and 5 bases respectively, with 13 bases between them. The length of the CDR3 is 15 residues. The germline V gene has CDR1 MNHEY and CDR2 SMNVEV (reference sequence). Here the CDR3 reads CASSLSSPGVYGYTF. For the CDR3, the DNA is TGTGCCAGCAGTTTATCGAGCCCTGGGGTATATGGCTACACCTTC.

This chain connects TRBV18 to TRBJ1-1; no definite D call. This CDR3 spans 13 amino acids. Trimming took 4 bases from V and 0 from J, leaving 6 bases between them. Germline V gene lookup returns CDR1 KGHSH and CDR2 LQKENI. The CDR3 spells CASSLDMNTEAFF. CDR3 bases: TGTGCCAGCTCACTTGACATGAACACTGAAGCTTTCTTT.

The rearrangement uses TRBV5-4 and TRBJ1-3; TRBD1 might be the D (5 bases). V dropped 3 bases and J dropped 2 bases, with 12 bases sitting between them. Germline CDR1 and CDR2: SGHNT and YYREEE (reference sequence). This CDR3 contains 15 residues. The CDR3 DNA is TGTGCCAGCAGCTGGGGCGGGACGGCTGGAAACACCATATATTTT. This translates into CASSWGGTAGNTIYF.

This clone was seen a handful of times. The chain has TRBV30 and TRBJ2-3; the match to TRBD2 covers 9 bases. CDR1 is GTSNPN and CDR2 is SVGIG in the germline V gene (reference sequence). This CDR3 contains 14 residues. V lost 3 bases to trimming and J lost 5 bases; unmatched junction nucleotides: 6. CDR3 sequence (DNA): TGTGCCTGGAGGGCGGGACTAGCAGAAGATACGCAGTATTTT. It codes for CAWRAGLAEDTQYF.

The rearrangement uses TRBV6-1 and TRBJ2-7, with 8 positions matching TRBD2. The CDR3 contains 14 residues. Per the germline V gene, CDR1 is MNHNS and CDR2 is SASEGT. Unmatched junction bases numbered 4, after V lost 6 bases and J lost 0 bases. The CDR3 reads CASSLAGPSYEQYF. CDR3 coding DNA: TGTGCCAGCAGCCTAGCGGGTCCCTCCTACGAGCAGTACTTC.

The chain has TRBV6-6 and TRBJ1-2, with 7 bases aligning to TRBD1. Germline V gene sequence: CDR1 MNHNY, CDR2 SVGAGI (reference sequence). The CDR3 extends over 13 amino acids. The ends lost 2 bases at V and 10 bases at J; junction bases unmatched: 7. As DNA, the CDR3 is TGTGCCAGCAGTTACAGCGGGACAGAACCCTACACCTTC. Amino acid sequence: CASSYSGTEPYTF.

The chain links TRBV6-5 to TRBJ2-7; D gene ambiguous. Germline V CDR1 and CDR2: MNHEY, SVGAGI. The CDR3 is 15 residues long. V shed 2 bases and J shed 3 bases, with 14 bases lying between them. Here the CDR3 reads CASSYLPIHGYEQYF. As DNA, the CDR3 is TGTGCCAGCAGTTACCTGCCCATTCACGGCTACGAGCAGTACTTC.

The CDR3 here is CASSLGLAGALDTQYF. The CDR3 DNA is TGTGCCAGCAGCTTGGGACTAGCGGGAGCATTAGATACGCAGTATTTT. The V gene is TRBV5-4, the J gene TRBJ2-3, with TRBD2 matching over 12 bases. CDR3 size: 16 residues. After removal of 0 bases from V and 5 bases from J, the junction contained 4 bases not matched to a gene. In germline, CDR1 is SGHNT, CDR2 YYREEE (reference sequence).

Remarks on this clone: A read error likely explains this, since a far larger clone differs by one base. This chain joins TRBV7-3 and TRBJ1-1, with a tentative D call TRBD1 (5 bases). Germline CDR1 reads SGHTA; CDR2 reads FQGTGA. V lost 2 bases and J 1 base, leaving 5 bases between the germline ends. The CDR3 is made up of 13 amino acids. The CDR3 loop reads CASSLGQNTEAFF. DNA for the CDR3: TGTGCCAGCAGCTTAGGACAGAACACTGAAGCTTTCTTT.

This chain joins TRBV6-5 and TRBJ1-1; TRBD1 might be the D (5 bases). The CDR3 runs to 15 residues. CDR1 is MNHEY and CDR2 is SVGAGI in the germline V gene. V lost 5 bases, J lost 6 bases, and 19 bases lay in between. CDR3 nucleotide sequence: TGTGCCAGCAGTCGGCCAGGGACCTTAGGGGCTGAAGCTTTCTTT. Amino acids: CASSRPGTLGAEAFF.

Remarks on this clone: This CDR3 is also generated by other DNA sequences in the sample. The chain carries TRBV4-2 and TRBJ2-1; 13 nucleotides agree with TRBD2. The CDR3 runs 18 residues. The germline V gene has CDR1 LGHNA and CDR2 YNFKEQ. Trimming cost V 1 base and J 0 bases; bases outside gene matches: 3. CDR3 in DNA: TGTGCCAGCAGCCAAGGGACTAGCGGGGGAAGCTCCTACAATGAGCAGTTCTTC. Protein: CASSQGTSGGSSYNEQFF.

The DNA for the CDR3 is TGCGCCAGCAGCGCCCGGGGCAGAGAAGAGACCCAGTACTTC. Amino acid sequence: CASSARGREETQYF. The chain joins TRBV5-1 to TRBJ2-5; D may match TRBD1 or TRBD2 (5 bases each). V was clipped by 4 bases and J by 3 bases, with 13 bases between them. Germline V gene data show CDR1 as SGHRS and CDR2 as YFSETQ. CDR3 length equals 14 residues.

The chain's CDR3 is CASSFDQGKGSPLHF. CDR3 bases: TGTGCCAGCAGCTTCGACCAGGGTAAGGGATCACCCCTCCACTTT. The chain uses TRBV13 and TRBJ1-6; D might be TRBD1 (5 bases). There are 15 residues in the CDR3. CDR1 and CDR2 from the germline V gene are PRHDT and FYEKMQ (reference sequence). The V end lost 3 bases, the J end lost 10 bases, and 16 bases lay between the germline ends.

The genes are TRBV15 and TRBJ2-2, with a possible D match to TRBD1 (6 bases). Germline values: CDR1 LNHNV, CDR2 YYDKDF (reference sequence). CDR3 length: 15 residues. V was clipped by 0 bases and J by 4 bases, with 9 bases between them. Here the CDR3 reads CATSRDRRGTGELFF. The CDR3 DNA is TGTGCCACCAGCAGAGATCGCAGGGGCACCGGGGAGCTGTTTTTT.

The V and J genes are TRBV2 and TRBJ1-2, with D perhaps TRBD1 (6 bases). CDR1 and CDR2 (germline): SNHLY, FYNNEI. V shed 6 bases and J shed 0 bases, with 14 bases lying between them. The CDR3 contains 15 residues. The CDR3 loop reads CASRGTLSPNYGYTF. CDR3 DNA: TGTGCCAGCAGAGGGACACTATCTCCTAACTATGGCTACACCTTC.

The CDR3 nucleotides read TGTGCCTGGAGGGGGGACAGCCTCACAGATACGCAGTATTTT. This codes for CAWRGDSLTDTQYF. The rearrangement uses TRBV30 and TRBJ2-3, with TRBD1 matching 7 bases. The trim removed 3 bases at V and 2 bases at J, leaving 5 bases unmatched. Germline loops: CDR1 GTSNPN, CDR2 SVGIG (reference sequence). The CDR3 runs to 14 residues.

The CDR3 region is CASSQEVRALWEEQYF. In DNA form, the CDR3 reads TGCGCCAGCAGCCAAGAAGTCCGGGCCCTATGGGAGGAGCAGTACTTC. This chain uses TRBV4-1 with TRBJ2-7, with D perhaps matching TRBD2 (5 bases). Germline V CDR1 and CDR2: MGHRA, YSYEKL. The CDR3 consists of 16 residues. Trimming pared 0 bases from V and 7 bases from J, leaving 19 bases between.

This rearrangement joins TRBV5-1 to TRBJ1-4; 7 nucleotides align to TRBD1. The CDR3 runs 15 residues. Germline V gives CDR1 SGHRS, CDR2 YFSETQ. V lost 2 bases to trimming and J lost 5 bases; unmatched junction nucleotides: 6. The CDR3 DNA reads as TGCGCCAGCAGCTTACAATCACAGGGGAATGAAAAACTGTTTTTT. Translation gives CASSLQSQGNEKLFF.

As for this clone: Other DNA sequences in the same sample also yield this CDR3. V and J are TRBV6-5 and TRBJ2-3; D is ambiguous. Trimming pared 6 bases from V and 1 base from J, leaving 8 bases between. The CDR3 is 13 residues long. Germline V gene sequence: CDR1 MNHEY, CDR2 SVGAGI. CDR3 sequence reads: CASRAPGTDTQYF. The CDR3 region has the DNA TGTGCCAGCAGAGCGCCGGGCACAGATACGCAGTATTTT.

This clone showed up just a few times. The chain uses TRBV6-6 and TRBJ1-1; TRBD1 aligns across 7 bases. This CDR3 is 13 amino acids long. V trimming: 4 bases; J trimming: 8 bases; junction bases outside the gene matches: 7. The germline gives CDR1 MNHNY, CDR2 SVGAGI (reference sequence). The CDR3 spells CASSSGETGEAFF. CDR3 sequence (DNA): TGTGCCAGCAGTTCCGGTGAGACAGGGGAAGCTTTCTTT.

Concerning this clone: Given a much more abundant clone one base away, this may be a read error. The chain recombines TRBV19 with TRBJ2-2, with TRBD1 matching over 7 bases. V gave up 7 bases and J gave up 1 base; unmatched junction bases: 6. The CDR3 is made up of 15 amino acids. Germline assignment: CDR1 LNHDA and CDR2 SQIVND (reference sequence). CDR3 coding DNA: TGTGCCAGTACCAGGACAGGATTGAACACCGGGGAGCTGTTTTTT. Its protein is CASTRTGLNTGELFF.